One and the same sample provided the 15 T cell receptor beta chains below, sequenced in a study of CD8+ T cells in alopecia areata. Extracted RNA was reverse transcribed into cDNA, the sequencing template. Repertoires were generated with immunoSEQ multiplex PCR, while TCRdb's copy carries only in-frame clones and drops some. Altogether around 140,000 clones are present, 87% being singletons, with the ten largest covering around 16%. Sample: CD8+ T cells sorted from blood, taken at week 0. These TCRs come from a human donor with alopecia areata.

CDR3 nucleotides: TGTGCTAGTGGTACTGAACTAGCGGGGGTCTACAATGAGCAGTTCTTC. This translates into CASGTELAGVYNEQFF. V gene TRBV12-5 combines with J gene TRBJ2-1, with 11 nucleotides matching TRBD2. The CDR3 length is 16 residues. Trimming cost V 5 bases and J 3 bases; bases outside gene matches: 6. Germline CDR1 is LGHNT and CDR2 is FRNRAP. Together with reference TRBV12-5 and TRBJ2-1, the CDR3 gives the full variable domain: DARVTQTPRHKVTEMGQEVTMRCQPILGHNTVFWYRQTMMQGLELLAYFRNRAPLDDSGMPKDRFSAEMPDATLATLKIQPSEPRDSAVYFCASGTELAGVYNEQFFGPGTRLTVL.

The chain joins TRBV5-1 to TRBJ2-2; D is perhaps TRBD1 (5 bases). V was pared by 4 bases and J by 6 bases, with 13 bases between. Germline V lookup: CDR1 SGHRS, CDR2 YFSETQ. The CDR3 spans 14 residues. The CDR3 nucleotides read TGCGCCAGCAGCCTTGACAGTTATCCCGGGGAGCTGTTTTTT. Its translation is CASSLDSYPGELFF.

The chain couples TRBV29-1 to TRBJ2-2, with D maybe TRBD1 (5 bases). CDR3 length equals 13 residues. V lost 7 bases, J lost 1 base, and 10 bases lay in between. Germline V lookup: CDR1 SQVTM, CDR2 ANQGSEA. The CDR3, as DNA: TGCAGCGGTCTAAGGGGGAACACCGGGGAGCTGTTTTTT. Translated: CSGLRGNTGELFF.

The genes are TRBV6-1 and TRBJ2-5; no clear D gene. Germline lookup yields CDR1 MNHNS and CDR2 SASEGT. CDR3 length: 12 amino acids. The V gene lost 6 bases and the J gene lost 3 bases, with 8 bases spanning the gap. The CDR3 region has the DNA TGTGCCAGCAGGGTACAAGAAGAGACCCAGTACTTC. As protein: CASRVQEETQYF.

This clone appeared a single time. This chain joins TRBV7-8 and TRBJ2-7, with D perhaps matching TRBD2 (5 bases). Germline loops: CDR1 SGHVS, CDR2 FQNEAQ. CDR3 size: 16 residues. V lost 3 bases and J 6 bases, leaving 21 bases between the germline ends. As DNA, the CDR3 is TGTGCCAGCAGCTTGGGGAGCAATCCATTAGCAGTCGAGCAGTACTTC. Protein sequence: CASSLGSNPLAVEQYF.

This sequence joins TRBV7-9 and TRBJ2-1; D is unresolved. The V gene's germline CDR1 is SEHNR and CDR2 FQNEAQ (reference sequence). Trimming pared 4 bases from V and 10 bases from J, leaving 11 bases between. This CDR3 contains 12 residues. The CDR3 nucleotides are TGTGCCAGCAGCTCCTTTAACGAGGAGCAGTTCTTC. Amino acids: CASSSFNEEQFF.

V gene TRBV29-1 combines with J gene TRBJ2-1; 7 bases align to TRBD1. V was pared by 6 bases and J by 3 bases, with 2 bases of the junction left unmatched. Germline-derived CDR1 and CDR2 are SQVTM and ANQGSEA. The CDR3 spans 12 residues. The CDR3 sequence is CSVQGDYNEQFF. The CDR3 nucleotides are TGCAGCGTCCAGGGGGACTACAATGAGCAGTTCTTC.

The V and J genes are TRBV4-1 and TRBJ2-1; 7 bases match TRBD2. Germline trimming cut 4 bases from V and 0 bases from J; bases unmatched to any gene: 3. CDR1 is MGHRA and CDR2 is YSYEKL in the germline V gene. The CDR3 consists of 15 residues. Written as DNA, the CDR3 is TGCGCCAGCAGCCTTGGCGGGAGCTCCTACAATGAGCAGTTCTTC. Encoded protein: CASSLGGSSYNEQFF.

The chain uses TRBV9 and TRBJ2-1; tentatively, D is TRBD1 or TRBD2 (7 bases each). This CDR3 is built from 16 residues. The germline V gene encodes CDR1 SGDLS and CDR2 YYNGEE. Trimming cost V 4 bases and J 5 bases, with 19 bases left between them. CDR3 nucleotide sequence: TGTGCCAGCAGCCCGCCCGCGGGGGACAGCAACAATGAGCAGTTCTTC. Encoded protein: CASSPPAGDSNNEQFF. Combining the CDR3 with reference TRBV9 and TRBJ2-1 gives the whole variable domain DSGVTQTPKHLITATGQRVTLRCSPRSGDLSVYWYQQSLDQGLQFLIQYYNGEERAKGNILERFSAQQFPDLHSELNLSSLELGDSALYFCASSPPAGDSNNEQFFGPGTRLTVL.

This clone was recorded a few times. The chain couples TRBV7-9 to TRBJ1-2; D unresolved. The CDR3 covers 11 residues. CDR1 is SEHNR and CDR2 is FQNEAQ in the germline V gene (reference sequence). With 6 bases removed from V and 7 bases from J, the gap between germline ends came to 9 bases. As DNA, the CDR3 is TGTGCCAGCAGGCCTAGTGGTGGCTACACCTTC. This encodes CASRPSGGYTF.

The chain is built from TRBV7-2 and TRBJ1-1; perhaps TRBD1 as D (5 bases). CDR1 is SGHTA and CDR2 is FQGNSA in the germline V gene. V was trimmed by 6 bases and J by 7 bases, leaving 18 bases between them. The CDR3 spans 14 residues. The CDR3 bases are TGTGCCAGCAGAAAGTTGGTTGGGGCGGGTGAAGCTTTCTTT. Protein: CASRKLVGAGEAFF.

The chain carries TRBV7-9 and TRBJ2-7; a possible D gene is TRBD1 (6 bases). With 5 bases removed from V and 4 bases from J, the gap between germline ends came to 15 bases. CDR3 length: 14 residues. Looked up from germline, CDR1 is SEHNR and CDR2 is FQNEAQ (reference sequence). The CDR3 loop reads CASSPTGIRYEQYF. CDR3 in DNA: TGTGCCAGCAGCCCCACAGGGATCAGATACGAGCAGTACTTC.

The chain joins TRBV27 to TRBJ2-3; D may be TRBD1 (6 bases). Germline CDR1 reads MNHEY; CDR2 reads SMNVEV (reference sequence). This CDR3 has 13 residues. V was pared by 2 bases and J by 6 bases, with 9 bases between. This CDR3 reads CASSLQGRDTQYF. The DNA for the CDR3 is TGTGCCAGCAGTTTACAGGGGCGGGATACGCAGTATTTT.

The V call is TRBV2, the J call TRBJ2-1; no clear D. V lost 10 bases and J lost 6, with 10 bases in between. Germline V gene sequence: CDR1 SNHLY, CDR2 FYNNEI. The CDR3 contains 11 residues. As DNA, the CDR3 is TGTGCCATTCCTTCCGGCAATGAGCAGTTCTTC. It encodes CAIPSGNEQFF. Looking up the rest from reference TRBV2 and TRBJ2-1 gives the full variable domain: EPEVTQTPSHQVTQMGQEVILRCVPISNHLYFYWYRQILGQKVEFLVSFYNNEISEKSEIFDDQFSVERPDGSNFTLKIRSTKLEDSAMYFCAIPSGNEQFFGPGTRLTVL.

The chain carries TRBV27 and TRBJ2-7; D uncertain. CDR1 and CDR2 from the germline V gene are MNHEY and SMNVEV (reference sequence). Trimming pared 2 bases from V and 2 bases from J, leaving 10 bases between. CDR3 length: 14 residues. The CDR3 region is CASSLLAGAYEQYF. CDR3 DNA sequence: TGTGCCAGCAGTTTACTTGCTGGAGCCTACGAGCAGTACTTC.